A single sample is the source of the 3 T cell receptor beta chains below, sequenced in a study of patients and donors after allogeneic stem cell transplantation. TCRdb recomputed calls from the RT-PCR reads with MiXCR, one row per CDR3 protein. The sample carries 200,000 to 250,000 distinct CDR3 sequences, 35% to 45% recorded once. The sequenced material came from blood, either unsorted or a sorted T cell fraction (not recorded which). All receptors derive from a human donor who was either an allogeneic HSCT recipient or a stem cell or donor lymphocyte infusion donor (not recorded which). It is not recorded whose cells these are; they may come from a transplant donor.

The V gene is TRBV10-2, the J gene TRBJ2-1; the match to TRBD2 covers 8 bases. V lost 8 bases and J lost 7; bases outside the gene matches: 7. Germline CDR1 and CDR2: WSHSY and SAAADI. The CDR3 is 13 residues long. The CDR3 reads CASSGGGLNEQFF. For the CDR3, the DNA is TGCGCCAGCTCCGGGGGGGGCCTTAATGAGCAGTTCTTC.

The rearrangement uses TRBV10-3 and TRBJ2-2; TRBD1 agrees at 10 bases. Germline V gives CDR1 ENHRY, CDR2 SYGVKD. V trimming: 4 bases; J trimming: 5 bases; junction bases outside the gene matches: 10. This CDR3 comprises 17 residues. In DNA, the CDR3 is TGTGCCATCAGTGGCCCGGGACAGGGGAGAAGAACCGGGGAGCTGTTTTTT. Translation: CAISGPGQGRRTGELFF.

The J gene is TRBJ1-2, the V gene TRBV28; D ambiguous. V was trimmed by 3 bases and J by 6 bases, leaving 8 bases between them. The length of the CDR3 is 12 residues. Looked up from germline, CDR1 is MDHEN and CDR2 is SYDVKM. The CDR3 nucleotides read TGTGCCAGCAGTTTGCCCCGGAATGGCTACACCTTC. Translated, it gives CASSLPRNGYTF.